The rows below give T cell receptor beta chains drawn from one sample of a study of regulatory T cells in long-lasting Graves disease. TCRdb re-called the multiplex PCR reads with MiXCR, one entry per CDR3 protein. The table lists over 650,000 distinct CDR3 sequences, roughly 30% of them singletons. Here the sequenced sample was peripheral blood mononuclear cells (PBMCs), taken when the disease was refractory, from a patient treated with antithyroid drugs. The receptors derive from a female donor with Graves disease. The CDR3 runs from the conserved cysteine through the conserved F or W. The D gene is left open where the match is weak. Size is omitted from some rows. Given values are once, few, many or a class for expanded clones.

v_call: TRBV2
clone_size: once
j_call: TRBJ1-3
d_call: .
cdr3_nt: TGTGCCAGCAGCCTGGACAGACAAAACACCATATATTTT
cdr3_aa: CASSLDRQNTIYF

v_call: TRBV20-1
clone_size: .
j_call: TRBJ2-4
d_call: TRBD1
cdr3_nt: TGCAGTGCTATAGGAAGGGGGACAGGAGTAGCCAAAAACATTCAGTACTTC
cdr3_aa: CSAIGRGTGVAKNIQYF

v_call: TRBV7-3
clone_size: .
j_call: TRBJ2-7
d_call: .
cdr3_nt: TGCGCCAGCAGCCACCCCACCGAGGGCCGTAGCGAGCAGTACTTC
cdr3_aa: CASSHPTEGRSEQYF

v_call: TRBV11-1
clone_size: .
j_call: TRBJ2-2
d_call: TRBD2
cdr3_nt: TGTGCCAGCAGCCTCCTCCGACTAGCGGGACTCACCGGGGAGCTGTTTTTT
cdr3_aa: CASSLLRLAGLTGELFF

v_call: TRBV7-9
clone_size: .
j_call: TRBJ2-2
d_call: TRBD2
cdr3_nt: TGTGCCAGCAGCTTAGGTACGCGGGAGGATGGCGGGGAGCTGTTTTTT
cdr3_aa: CASSLGTREDGGELFF

v_call: TRBV5-4
clone_size: .
j_call: TRBJ2-7
d_call: .
cdr3_nt: TGTGCCAGCAGCTTGGAGGTAGCGAGCTCCTACGAGCAGTACTTC
cdr3_aa: CASSLEVASSYEQYF

v_call: TRBV30
clone_size: .
j_call: TRBJ1-5
d_call: .
cdr3_nt: TGTACCTGGAGCTTACTTGGGAGCAATCAGCCCCAGCATTTT
cdr3_aa: CTWSLLGSNQPQHF

v_call: TRBV24-1
clone_size: .
j_call: TRBJ1-5
d_call: .
cdr3_nt: TGTGCCACCAGGGGGAATCAGCCCCAGCATTTT
cdr3_aa: CATRGNQPQHF

v_call: TRBV29-1
clone_size: few
j_call: TRBJ1-1
d_call: TRBD1
cdr3_nt: TGCAGCGTTGAAGCCGGGACAGGGAACACTGAAGCTTTCTTT
cdr3_aa: CSVEAGTGNTEAFF

v_call: TRBV5-4
clone_size: .
j_call: TRBJ2-6
d_call: .
cdr3_nt: TGTGCCAGCAACTACAGGGCTGGGGCCAACGTCCTGACTTTC
cdr3_aa: CASNYRAGANVLTF

v_call: TRBV29-1
clone_size: many
j_call: TRBJ1-1
d_call: .
cdr3_nt: TGCAGCGTTGAACGACTGTTGGCGAACACTGAAGCTTTCTTT
cdr3_aa: CSVERLLANTEAFF

v_call: TRBV25-1
clone_size: few
j_call: TRBJ1-2
d_call: .
cdr3_nt: TGTGCCAGCAGTACGGCAGGAATTTATAACTATGGCTACACCTTC
cdr3_aa: CASSTAGIYNYGYTF

v_call: TRBV5-1
clone_size: .
j_call: TRBJ2-5
d_call: .
cdr3_nt: TGCGCCAGCAGAATAGCGGAGGGACGAGAGACCCAGTACTTC
cdr3_aa: CASRIAEGRETQYF

v_call: TRBV6-2/TRBV6-3
clone_size: many
j_call: TRBJ2-7
d_call: TRBD2
cdr3_nt: TGTGCCAGCAGTTTCGAAGGGACTAGCGGGAGGGCCCACGAGCAGTACTTC
cdr3_aa: CASSFEGTSGRAHEQYF

v_call: TRBV5-1
clone_size: .
j_call: TRBJ2-7
d_call: .
cdr3_nt: TGCGCCAGCAGTAAGGGCAGCAGCTCCTACGAGCAGTACTTC
cdr3_aa: CASSKGSSSYEQYF

v_call: TRBV27
clone_size: many
j_call: TRBJ2-1
d_call: .
cdr3_nt: TGTGCCAGCATAGGAACGGGAGATTTGAATGAGCAGTTCTTC
cdr3_aa: CASIGTGDLNEQFF

v_call: TRBV2
clone_size: .
j_call: TRBJ1-1
d_call: .
cdr3_nt: TGTGCCAGCAGTCCCAGTCGGGGTTCTGAAGCTTTCTTT
cdr3_aa: CASSPSRGSEAFF

v_call: TRBV6-2/TRBV6-3
clone_size: .
j_call: TRBJ1-5
d_call: TRBD1
cdr3_nt: TGTGCCAGCAGTTACTCGTCGGGACAGGGGTCGAATCAGCCCCAGCATTTT
cdr3_aa: CASSYSSGQGSNQPQHF

v_call: TRBV15
clone_size: few
j_call: TRBJ1-6
d_call: .
cdr3_nt: TGTGCCACCAGCAGAGTGGCGAGGAGCTCCTATAATTCACCCCTCCACTTT
cdr3_aa: CATSRVARSSYNSPLHF

v_call: TRBV29-1
clone_size: many
j_call: TRBJ2-7
d_call: .
cdr3_nt: TGCAGCTGGGGACGGGACGGCGAGCAGTACTTC
cdr3_aa: CSWGRDGEQYF

v_call: TRBV10-3
clone_size: .
j_call: TRBJ2-5
d_call: .
cdr3_nt: TGTGCCATCAGTGAGTCGGACAGCGCGGGGACCCAGTACTTC
cdr3_aa: CAISESDSAGTQYF

v_call: TRBV3-1
clone_size: .
j_call: TRBJ1-2
d_call: .
cdr3_nt: TGTGCCAGCACCTCTACCTTGACGGGCAGCCTATATGGCTACACCTTC
cdr3_aa: CASTSTLTGSLYGYTF

v_call: TRBV10-3
clone_size: many
j_call: TRBJ2-7
d_call: TRBD2
cdr3_nt: TGTGCCATCAGTTTAGGGACTAGCGGGGGCTCCTACGAGCAGTACTTC
cdr3_aa: CAISLGTSGGSYEQYF

v_call: TRBV29-1
clone_size: .
j_call: TRBJ1-1
d_call: .
cdr3_nt: TGCAGCGTTCCCGTTTTGGGGGACACTGAAGCTTTCTTT
cdr3_aa: CSVPVLGDTEAFF

v_call: TRBV7-9
clone_size: few
j_call: TRBJ1-2
d_call: TRBD1
cdr3_nt: TGTGCCAGCAGCTTGGGCAGGGGGATGGTCGGCTACACCTTC
cdr3_aa: CASSLGRGMVGYTF

v_call: TRBV9
clone_size: .
j_call: TRBJ2-7
d_call: .
cdr3_nt: TGTGCCAGCAGCGCCCTAGCGAAAAAACAGATGATCGAGCAGTACTTC
cdr3_aa: CASSALAKKQMIEQYF

v_call: TRBV5-4
clone_size: .
j_call: TRBJ1-1
d_call: TRBD1
cdr3_nt: TGTGCCAGCAGCCAGGGACAGGCGATGAACACTGAAGCTTTCTTC
cdr3_aa: CASSQGQAMNTEAFF

v_call: TRBV20-1
clone_size: .
j_call: TRBJ1-1
d_call: .
cdr3_nt: TGCAGAGCGAACAGGGCCAACACTGAAGCTTTCTTT
cdr3_aa: CRANRANTEAFF

v_call: TRBV29-1
clone_size: few
j_call: TRBJ2-2
d_call: .
cdr3_nt: TGCAGCGTCAACCCAGGCGGGGAGCTGTTTTTT
cdr3_aa: CSVNPGGELFF

v_call: TRBV12-3/TRBV12-4
clone_size: many
j_call: TRBJ2-5
d_call: .
cdr3_nt: TGTGCCAGCAGCCAAACTATAAAAGTGCTCCAAGAGACCCAGTACTTC
cdr3_aa: CASSQTIKVLQETQYF

v_call: TRBV6-1
clone_size: few
j_call: TRBJ1-1
d_call: .
cdr3_nt: TGTGCCAGCAGTGCCACCGGACGGCGGCCTGAAGCTTTCTTT
cdr3_aa: CASSATGRRPEAFF

v_call: TRBV5-1
clone_size: .
j_call: TRBJ2-7
d_call: .
cdr3_nt: TGCGCCAGCAGCTTGGTGGTAGGAGGGCGCCCCTACGAGCAGTACTTC
cdr3_aa: CASSLVVGGRPYEQYF

v_call: TRBV30
clone_size: .
j_call: TRBJ2-5
d_call: .
cdr3_nt: TGTGCCTGGAGTGTATCGCCTGGGGTAAAGGGCCAGTACTTC
cdr3_aa: CAWSVSPGVKGQYF

v_call: TRBV2
clone_size: few
j_call: TRBJ1-6
d_call: TRBD1
cdr3_nt: TGTGCCAGCAGACAGGGGGTCTCACCCCTCCACTTT
cdr3_aa: CASRQGVSPLHF

v_call: TRBV20-1
clone_size: .
j_call: TRBJ2-7
d_call: TRBD1
cdr3_nt: TGCAGTGCTCGCGACAGGGCCTCCTACGAGCAGTACTTC
cdr3_aa: CSARDRASYEQYF

v_call: TRBV6-1
clone_size: .
j_call: TRBJ2-5
d_call: .
cdr3_nt: TGTGCCAGCAGCTATTTCCCCGGGACTGCAGGGACTGATACCCAGTACTTC
cdr3_aa: CASSYFPGTAGTDTQYF

v_call: TRBV2
clone_size: .
j_call: TRBJ1-5
d_call: .
cdr3_nt: TGTGCCAGTGTTGGGGACAGCAATCAGCCCCAGCATTTT
cdr3_aa: CASVGDSNQPQHF

v_call: TRBV2
clone_size: .
j_call: TRBJ1-6
d_call: TRBD1
cdr3_nt: TGTGCCAGCAGTTCCGGGACAGTTAATTCACCCCTCCACTTT
cdr3_aa: CASSSGTVNSPLHF

v_call: TRBV7-3
clone_size: few
j_call: TRBJ1-2
d_call: TRBD1
cdr3_nt: TGTGCCACAGGGACCGGGACAGGGGGAGATGGCTACACCTTC
cdr3_aa: CATGTGTGGDGYTF

v_call: TRBV19
clone_size: .
j_call: TRBJ1-4
d_call: .
cdr3_nt: TGTGCCAGTACCAACCGATGGGAAAGCGAAAAACTGTTTTTT
cdr3_aa: CASTNRWESEKLFF

v_call: TRBV9
clone_size: few
j_call: TRBJ2-7
d_call: .
cdr3_nt: TGTGCCAGCAGCGTAGGTCAGGCGCCCACCTACGAGCAGTACTTC
cdr3_aa: CASSVGQAPTYEQYF

v_call: TRBV19
clone_size: .
j_call: TRBJ1-6
d_call: .
cdr3_nt: TGTGCCAGTAGTATGGAGGACGCTAACTATAATTCACCCCTCCACTTT
cdr3_aa: CASSMEDANYNSPLHF

v_call: TRBV4-1
clone_size: .
j_call: TRBJ2-7
d_call: TRBD2
cdr3_nt: TGCGCCAGCAGCCAAGATACCCGGGAGGGCCTCTACGAGCAGTACTTC
cdr3_aa: CASSQDTREGLYEQYF

v_call: TRBV11-3
clone_size: few
j_call: TRBJ2-5
d_call: .
cdr3_nt: TGTGCCAGCAGCTTGAGGCAGGGACCGATGGAGACCCAGTACTTC
cdr3_aa: CASSLRQGPMETQYF

v_call: TRBV29-1
clone_size: few
j_call: TRBJ2-1
d_call: TRBD2
cdr3_nt: TGCAGCGTTCTCACTAGCGGGAGTGGCAATGAGCAGTTCTTC
cdr3_aa: CSVLTSGSGNEQFF

v_call: TRBV29-1
clone_size: few
j_call: TRBJ1-1
d_call: .
cdr3_nt: TGCAGCGTTGAGGCAGTGAACACTGAAGCTTTCTTT
cdr3_aa: CSVEAVNTEAFF

v_call: TRBV12-3/TRBV12-4
clone_size: many
j_call: TRBJ2-5
d_call: .
cdr3_nt: TGTGCCAGCAGTTTAAGGAAAGGGAAGTACGAGACCCAGTACTTC
cdr3_aa: CASSLRKGKYETQYF

v_call: TRBV5-6
clone_size: .
j_call: TRBJ2-7
d_call: .
cdr3_nt: TGTGCCAGCAGCTTGGCCTATAGGGGAAGCGAGCAGTACTTC
cdr3_aa: CASSLAYRGSEQYF

v_call: TRBV20-1
clone_size: many
j_call: TRBJ1-1
d_call: .
cdr3_nt: TGCAGTGCTTCCCCGGGAGGGTTCGACACTGAAGCTTTCTTT
cdr3_aa: CSASPGGFDTEAFF

v_call: TRBV6-1
clone_size: few
j_call: TRBJ1-3
d_call: .
cdr3_nt: TGTGCCAGCGAAGAACAGAACTACTCTGGAAACACCATATATTTT
cdr3_aa: CASEEQNYSGNTIYF

v_call: TRBV25-1
clone_size: .
j_call: TRBJ2-7
d_call: TRBD2
cdr3_nt: TGTGCCAGCGGAAAAGCGGGACCAACCTACGAGCAGTACTTC
cdr3_aa: CASGKAGPTYEQYF

v_call: TRBV29-1
clone_size: .
j_call: TRBJ2-7
d_call: .
cdr3_nt: TGCAGCGTAGTTTGGGGAGGCCACCTCTACGAGCAGTACTTC
cdr3_aa: CSVVWGGHLYEQYF

v_call: TRBV6-2/TRBV6-3
clone_size: .
j_call: TRBJ1-1
d_call: .
cdr3_nt: TGTGCCAGCAGTTACTCGAGGATGGGGGGAAAAGCTTTCTTT
cdr3_aa: CASSYSRMGGKAFF

v_call: TRBV28
clone_size: .
j_call: TRBJ2-7
d_call: .
cdr3_nt: TGTGCCAGCAGTTACTATGCTGGTCCCTACGAGCAGTACTTC
cdr3_aa: CASSYYAGPYEQYF

v_call: TRBV25-1
clone_size: .
j_call: TRBJ2-2
d_call: .
cdr3_nt: TGTGCCAGCAGTAGGGCGGGGACGAACACCGGGGAGCTGTTTTTT
cdr3_aa: CASSRAGTNTGELFF

v_call: TRBV11-3
clone_size: .
j_call: TRBJ1-1
d_call: TRBD1
cdr3_nt: TGTGCCAGCAGCTTAAGACAGGGGGCCGGTGAAGCTTTCTTT
cdr3_aa: CASSLRQGAGEAFF

v_call: TRBV6-2/TRBV6-3
clone_size: few
j_call: TRBJ2-6
d_call: .
cdr3_nt: TGTGCCACCCTAGGGACCACAAGTGGTGGGGCCAACGTCCTGACTTTC
cdr3_aa: CATLGTTSGGANVLTF

v_call: TRBV28
clone_size: .
j_call: TRBJ2-5
d_call: TRBD1
cdr3_nt: TGTGCCAGCAGTTTTCCCGGACAGGGGAAAGGGACCCAGTACTTC
cdr3_aa: CASSFPGQGKGTQYF

v_call: TRBV9
clone_size: .
j_call: TRBJ1-1
d_call: .
cdr3_nt: TGTGCCAGCAGCGTAGGGTGGATAAACACTGAAGCTTTCTTT
cdr3_aa: CASSVGWINTEAFF

v_call: TRBV20-1
clone_size: .
j_call: TRBJ2-1
d_call: TRBD2
cdr3_nt: TGCAGTGCTGAGAGGGGACTAAGGGCGGGAGGCTTGTCCTACAATGAGCAGTTCTTC
cdr3_aa: CSAERGLRAGGLSYNEQFF